Below are 11 T cell receptor beta chains sequenced from a single sample in a study of regulatory T cells in long-lasting Graves disease. Researchers made TCR beta libraries by using iRepertoire HTBI primers and running Arm-PCR on CDR3 regions. TCRdb re-called the multiplex PCR reads with MiXCR, one entry per CDR3 protein. The profile shows under 800,000 distinct CDR3 sequences, approximately 15% of them singletons. Specified time point: newly diagnosed GD, antithyroid drugs for less than 3 months. There was RNA extracted from PBMCs, and the TCR library was made from it. This sample also belongs to another study, concerning T cells in Graves' hyperthyroidism and ophthalmopathy.

Sequencing was performed on peripheral blood mononuclear cells (PBMCs), taken at new diagnosis, from a patient treated with antithyroid drugs. The receptors come from a woman aged 25 to 39 with Graves disease.

Worth noting for this clonotype: A much larger clone differs by one base, so this may be a read error. The rearrangement links TRBV5-1 to TRBJ1-1; a possible D gene is TRBD1 (5 bases). Germline V CDR1 and CDR2: SGHRS, YFSETQ. The CDR3 is 13 residues long. CDR3 protein: CASKPTENPEAFF. The CDR3 DNA reads TGCGCCAGCAAACCGACAGAGAACCCTGAAGCTTTCTTT.

This clonotype occurred many times. The chain uses TRBV29-1 and TRBJ2-1, with TRBD2 matching 10 bases. Germline assignment: CDR1 SQVTM and CDR2 ANQGSEA. The ends lost 0 bases at V and 4 bases at J; junction bases unmatched: 6. The CDR3 runs 16 residues. CDR3 amino acids: CSVEDWLAGAYNEQFF. The CDR3 DNA sequence: TGCAGCGTTGAAGACTGGCTAGCGGGGGCTTACAATGAGCAGTTCTTC.

A remark on this clonotype: A much larger clone lies one base from this, so it may be a read error. The genes are TRBV20-1 and TRBJ2-1, with D possibly being TRBD2 (5 bases). The CDR3 is 14 residues long. Germline V lookup: CDR1 DFQATT, CDR2 SNEGSKA (reference sequence). V dropped 2 bases and J dropped 9 bases, with 17 bases sitting between them. The CDR3 is CSARIVGVNGEQFF. DNA for the CDR3: TGCAGTGCTAGAATAGTGGGAGTTAACGGTGAGCAGTTCTTC.

The J gene is TRBJ2-7, the V gene TRBV19; D unclear. Germline values: CDR1 LNHDA, CDR2 SQIVND (reference sequence). With 4 bases removed from V and 0 bases from J, the gap between germline ends came to 7 bases. This CDR3 region has 13 residues. The CDR3 reads CASSTQSSYEQYF. As DNA, the CDR3 is TGTGCCAGTAGTACGCAGAGCTCCTACGAGCAGTACTTC.

This clonotype has at least ten counts. The rearrangement joins TRBV7-2 to TRBJ2-7; D not certain. Germline assignment: CDR1 SGHTA and CDR2 FQGNSA. This CDR3 contains 16 residues. Trimming took off 2 bases at V and 0 bases at J, with 14 bases between the two ends. CDR3 in amino acids: CASSLSLQASSYEQYF. CDR3 bases: TGTGCCAGCAGCTTATCTCTTCAGGCTAGCTCCTACGAGCAGTACTTC. The full variable domain, with the rest looked up from reference TRBV7-2 and TRBJ2-7, is GAGVSQSPSNKVTEKGKDVELRCDPISGHTALYWYRQSLGQGLEFLIYFQGNSAPDKSGLPSDRFSAERTGGSVSTLTIQRTQQEDSAVYLCASSLSLQASSYEQYFGPGTRLTVT.

About this clonotype itself: A single base separates this from a much larger clone, so it may be a read error. This chain joins TRBV6-1 and TRBJ2-1; D perhaps matches TRBD2 (6 bases). The length of the CDR3 is 16 residues. Germline CDR1 MNHNS, CDR2 SASEGT. Trimming removed 6 bases from V and 0 bases from J, with 15 bases in between. CDR3 region: CASRQLGGGSYNEQFF. The CDR3 DNA reads as TGTGCCAGCAGGCAACTGGGGGGTGGCTCCTACAATGAGCAGTTCTTC.

The chain combines TRBV15 with TRBJ2-1; D is unresolved. The V end lost 2 bases, the J end lost 9 bases, and 11 bases lay between the germline ends. CDR1 and CDR2 from the germline V gene are LNHNV and YYDKDF (reference sequence). The length of the CDR3 is 13 residues. This CDR3 is CATSRTVAIEQFF. The DNA of the CDR3 is TGTGCCACCAGCAGAACGGTAGCTATTGAGCAGTTCTTC.

The chain recombines TRBV27 with TRBJ2-6; no firm D call. The CDR3 length is 16 residues. V lost 8 bases, J lost 0 bases, and 14 bases lay in between. The germline gives CDR1 MNHEY, CDR2 SMNVEV (reference sequence). The CDR3 region is CASSLNGPSGANVLTF. The CDR3 coding sequence is TGTGCCAGCTCCTTAAACGGGCCCTCTGGGGCCAACGTCCTGACTTTC.

This clonotype has a handful of counts. The chain links TRBV24-1 to TRBJ2-2; no firm D call. CDR3 length: 13 residues. V dropped 3 bases and J dropped 6 bases, with 7 bases sitting between them. Germline V gene lookup returns CDR1 KGHDR and CDR2 SFDVKD. The CDR3 DNA reads as TGTGCCACCAGTGATGTTAACGCCGGGGAGCTGTTTTTT. Translated: CATSDVNAGELFF.

This clonotype was detected a few times. The chain couples TRBV28 to TRBJ2-5; D gene ambiguous. V was pared by 7 bases and J by 5 bases, with 5 bases between. CDR1 is MDHEN and CDR2 is SYDVKM in the germline V gene. The CDR3 covers 10 residues. CDR3 sequence: CASMRETQYF. The CDR3, as DNA: TGTGCCAGCATGAGGGAGACCCAGTACTTC.

The table lists this clonotype with a few counts. The J gene is TRBJ1-4, the V gene TRBV20-1; 9 bases align to TRBD1. Germline V gives CDR1 DFQATT, CDR2 SNEGSKA (reference sequence). V lost 4 bases, J lost 12 bases, and 15 bases stayed unmatched. CDR3 size: 15 residues. Here the CDR3 DNA reads TGCAGTGCTACGCAAGCCACAGGGGGCTTTGGCCAACTGTTTTTT. Its translation: CSATQATGGFGQLFF.